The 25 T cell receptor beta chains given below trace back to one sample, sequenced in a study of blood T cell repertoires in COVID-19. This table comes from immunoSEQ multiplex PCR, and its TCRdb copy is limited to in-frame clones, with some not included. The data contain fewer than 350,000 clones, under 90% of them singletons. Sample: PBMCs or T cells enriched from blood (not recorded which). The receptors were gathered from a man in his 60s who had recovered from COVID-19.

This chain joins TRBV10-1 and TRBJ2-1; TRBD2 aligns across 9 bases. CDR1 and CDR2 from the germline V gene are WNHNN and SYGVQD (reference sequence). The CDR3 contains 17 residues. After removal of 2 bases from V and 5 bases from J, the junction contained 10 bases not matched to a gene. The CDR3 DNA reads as TGCGCCAGCAGTGAGCTGGCTAGCGGGAATAGCCACAATGAGCAGTTCTTC. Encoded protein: CASSELASGNSHNEQFF.

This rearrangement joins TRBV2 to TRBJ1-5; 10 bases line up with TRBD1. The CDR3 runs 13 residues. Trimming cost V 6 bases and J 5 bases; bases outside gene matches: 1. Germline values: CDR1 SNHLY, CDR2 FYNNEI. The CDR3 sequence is CASRTGGDQPQHF. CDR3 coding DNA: TGTGCCAGCAGGACAGGGGGCGATCAGCCCCAGCATTTT.

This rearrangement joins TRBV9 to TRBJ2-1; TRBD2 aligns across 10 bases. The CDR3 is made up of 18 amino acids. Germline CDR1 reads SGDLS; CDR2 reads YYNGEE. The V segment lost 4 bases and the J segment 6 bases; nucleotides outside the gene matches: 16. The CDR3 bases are TGTGCCAGCAGCCCAATCCCCGGGACTAGCGCCAGCCGCAATGAGCAGTTCTTC. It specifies CASSPIPGTSASRNEQFF.

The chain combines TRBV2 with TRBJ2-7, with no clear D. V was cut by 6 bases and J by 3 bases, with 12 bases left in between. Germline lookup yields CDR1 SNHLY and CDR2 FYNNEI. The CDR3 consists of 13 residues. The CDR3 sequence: CASSDAGFYEQYF. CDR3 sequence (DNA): TGTGCCAGCAGCGACGCAGGTTTCTACGAGCAGTACTTC.

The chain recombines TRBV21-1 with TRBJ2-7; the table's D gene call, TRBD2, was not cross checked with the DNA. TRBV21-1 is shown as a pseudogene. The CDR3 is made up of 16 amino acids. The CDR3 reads CASSKRGLAGTYEQYF. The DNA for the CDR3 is TGTGCCAGCAGCAAAAGAGGACTAGCGGGAACGTACGAGCAGTACTTC.

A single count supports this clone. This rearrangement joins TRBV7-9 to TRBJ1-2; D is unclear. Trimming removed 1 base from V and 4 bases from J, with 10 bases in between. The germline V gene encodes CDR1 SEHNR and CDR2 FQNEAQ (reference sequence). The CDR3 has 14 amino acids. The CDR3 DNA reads TGTGCCAGCAGCTTAGTAGCGGGTGGCTATGGCTACACCTTC. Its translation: CASSLVAGGYGYTF.

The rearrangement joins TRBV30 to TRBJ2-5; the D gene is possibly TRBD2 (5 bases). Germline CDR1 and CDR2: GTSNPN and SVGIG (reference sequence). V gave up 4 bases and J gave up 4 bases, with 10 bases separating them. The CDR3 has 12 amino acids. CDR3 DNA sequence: TGTGCCTGGACGAGGGATCGAGAGACCCAGTACTTC. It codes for CAWTRDRETQYF.

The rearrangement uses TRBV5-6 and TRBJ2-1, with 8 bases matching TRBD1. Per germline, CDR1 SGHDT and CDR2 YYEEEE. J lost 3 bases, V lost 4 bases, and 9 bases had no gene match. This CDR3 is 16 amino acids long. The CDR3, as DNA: TGTGCCAGCAGCCTCGGACAGGGTCGGGGCTACAATGAGCAGTTCTTC. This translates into CASSLGQGRGYNEQFF.

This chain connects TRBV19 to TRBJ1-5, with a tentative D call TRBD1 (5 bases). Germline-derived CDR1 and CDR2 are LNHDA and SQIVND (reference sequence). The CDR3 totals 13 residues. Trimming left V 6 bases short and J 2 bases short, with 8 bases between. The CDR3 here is CASREQGNQPQHF. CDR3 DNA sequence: TGTGCCAGTAGGGAACAGGGCAATCAGCCCCAGCATTTT.

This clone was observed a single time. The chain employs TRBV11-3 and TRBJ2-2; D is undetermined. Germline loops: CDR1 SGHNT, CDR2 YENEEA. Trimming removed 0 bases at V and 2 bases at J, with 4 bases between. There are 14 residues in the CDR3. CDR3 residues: CASSLEANTGELFF. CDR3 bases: TGTGCCAGCAGCTTAGAAGCAAACACCGGGGAGCTGTTTTTT. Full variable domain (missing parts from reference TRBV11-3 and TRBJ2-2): EAGVVQSPRYKIIEKKQPVAFWCNPISGHNTLYWYLQNLGQGPELLIRYENEEAVDDSQLPKDRFSAERLKGVDSTLKIQPAELGDSAVYLCASSLEANTGELFFGEGSRLTVL.

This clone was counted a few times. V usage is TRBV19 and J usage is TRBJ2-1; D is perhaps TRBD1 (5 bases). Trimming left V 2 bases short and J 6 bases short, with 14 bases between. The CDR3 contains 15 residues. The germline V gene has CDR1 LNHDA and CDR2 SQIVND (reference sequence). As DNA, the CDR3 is TGTGCCAGTAGTATAAGGTATAACCAGGGCAATGAGCAGTTCTTC. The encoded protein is CASSIRYNQGNEQFF.

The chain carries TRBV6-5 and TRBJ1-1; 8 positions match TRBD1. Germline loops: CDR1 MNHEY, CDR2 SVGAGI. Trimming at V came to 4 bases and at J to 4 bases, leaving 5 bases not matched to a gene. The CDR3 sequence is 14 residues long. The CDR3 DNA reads TGTGCCAGCAGTTCCAGGGGGCCGGGCACTGAAGCTTTCTTT. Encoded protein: CASSSRGPGTEAFF.

The CDR3 DNA reads as TGTGCCAGCAGCTTAGAGCCGGGACAGAGGAACACCGGGGAGCTGTTTTTT. It specifies CASSLEPGQRNTGELFF. The chain couples TRBV7-8 to TRBJ2-2; 7 nucleotides align to TRBD1. The CDR3 sequence is 17 residues long. Germline V CDR1 and CDR2: SGHVS, FQNEAQ. J lost 1 base, V lost 1 base, and 6 bases had no gene match.

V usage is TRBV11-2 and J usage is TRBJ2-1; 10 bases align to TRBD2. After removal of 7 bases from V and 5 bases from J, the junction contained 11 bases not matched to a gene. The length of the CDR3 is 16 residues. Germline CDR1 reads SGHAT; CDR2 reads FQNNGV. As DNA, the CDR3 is TGTGCCAGCACCCTCAGTTTACTAGCGGGGCACAATGAGCAGTTCTTC. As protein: CASTLSLLAGHNEQFF.

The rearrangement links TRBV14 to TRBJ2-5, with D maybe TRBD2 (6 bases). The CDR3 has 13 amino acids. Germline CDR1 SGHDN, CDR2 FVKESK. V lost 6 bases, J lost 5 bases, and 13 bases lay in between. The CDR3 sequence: CASRRTSGETQYF. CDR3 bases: TGTGCCAGCAGAAGGACAAGCGGGGAGACCCAGTACTTC. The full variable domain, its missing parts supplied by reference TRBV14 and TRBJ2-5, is EAGVTQFPSHSVIEKGQTVTLRCDPISGHDNLYWYRRVMGKEIKFLLHFVKESKQDESGMPNNRFLAERTGGTYSTLKVQPAELEDSGVYFCASRRTSGETQYFGPGTRLLVL.

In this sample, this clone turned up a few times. This CDR3 reads CASSLGQLSSGNTIYF. The CDR3 nucleotides are TGCGCCAGCAGCTTGGGACAGCTCAGCTCTGGAAACACCATATATTTT. J is TRBJ1-3 and V is TRBV5-1, with D perhaps TRBD1 (5 bases). Germline loops: CDR1 SGHRS, CDR2 YFSETQ. This CDR3 contains 16 residues. The ends were cut back, 0 bases at V and 0 bases at J, with 10 bases in the middle.

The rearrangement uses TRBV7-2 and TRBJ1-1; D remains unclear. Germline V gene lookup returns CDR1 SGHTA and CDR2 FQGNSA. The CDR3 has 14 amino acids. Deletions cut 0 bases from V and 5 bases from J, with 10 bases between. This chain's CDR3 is CASSLAARTTEAFF. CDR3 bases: TGTGCCAGCAGCTTAGCGGCCCGTACGACTGAAGCTTTCTTT.

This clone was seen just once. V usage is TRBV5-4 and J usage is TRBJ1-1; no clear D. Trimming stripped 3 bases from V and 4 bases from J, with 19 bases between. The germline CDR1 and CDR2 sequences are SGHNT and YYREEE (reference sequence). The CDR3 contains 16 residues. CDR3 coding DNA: TGTGCCAGCAGCTACTCCCCGGAGTTGGAAGGCACTGAAGCTTTCTTT. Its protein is CASSYSPELEGTEAFF.

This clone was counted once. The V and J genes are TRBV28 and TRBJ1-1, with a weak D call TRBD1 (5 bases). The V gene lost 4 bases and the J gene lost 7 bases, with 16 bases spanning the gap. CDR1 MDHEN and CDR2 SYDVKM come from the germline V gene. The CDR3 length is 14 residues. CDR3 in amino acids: CASSYVGRGLEAFF. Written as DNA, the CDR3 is TGTGCCAGCAGTTACGTGGGTCGGGGACTTGAAGCTTTCTTT.

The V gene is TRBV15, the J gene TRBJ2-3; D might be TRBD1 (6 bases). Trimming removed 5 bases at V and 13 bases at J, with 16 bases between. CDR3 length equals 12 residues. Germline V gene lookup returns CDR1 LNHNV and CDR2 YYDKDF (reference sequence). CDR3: CATSETVGAKYF. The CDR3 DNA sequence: TGTGCCACCAGCGAAACTGTGGGGGCTAAGTATTTT.

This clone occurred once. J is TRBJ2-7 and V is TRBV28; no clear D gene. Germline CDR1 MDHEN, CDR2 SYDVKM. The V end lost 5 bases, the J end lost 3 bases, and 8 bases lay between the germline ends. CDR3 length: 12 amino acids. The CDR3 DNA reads TGTGCCAGCAGTGAAAACTACTACGAGCAGTACTTC. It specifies CASSENYYEQYF.

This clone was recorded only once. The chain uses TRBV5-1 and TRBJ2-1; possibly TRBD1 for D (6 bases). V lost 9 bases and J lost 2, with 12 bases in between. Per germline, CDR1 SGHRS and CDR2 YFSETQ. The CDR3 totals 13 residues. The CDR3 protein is CATRTATYNEQFF. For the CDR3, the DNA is TGCGCCACCAGGACAGCGACCTACAATGAGCAGTTCTTC.

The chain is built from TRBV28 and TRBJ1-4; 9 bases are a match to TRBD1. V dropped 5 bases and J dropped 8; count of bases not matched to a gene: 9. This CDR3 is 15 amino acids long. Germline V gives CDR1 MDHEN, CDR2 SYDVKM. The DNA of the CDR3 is TGTGCCAGCAGTCTACCGGGACAGGGAGAGGAAAAACTGTTTTTT. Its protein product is CASSLPGQGEEKLFF. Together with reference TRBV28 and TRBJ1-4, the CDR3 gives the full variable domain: DVKVTQSSRYLVKRTGEKVFLECVQDMDHENMFWYRQDPGLGLRLIYFSYDVKMKEKGDIPEGYSVSREKKERFSLILESASTNQTSMYLCASSLPGQGEEKLFFGSGTQLSVL.

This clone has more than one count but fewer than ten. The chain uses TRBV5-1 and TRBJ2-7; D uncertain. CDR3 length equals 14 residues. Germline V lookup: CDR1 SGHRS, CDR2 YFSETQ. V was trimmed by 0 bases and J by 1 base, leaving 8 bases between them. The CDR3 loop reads CASSLARSSYEQYF. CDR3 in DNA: TGCGCCAGCAGCTTGGCCAGGTCATCCTACGAGCAGTACTTC.

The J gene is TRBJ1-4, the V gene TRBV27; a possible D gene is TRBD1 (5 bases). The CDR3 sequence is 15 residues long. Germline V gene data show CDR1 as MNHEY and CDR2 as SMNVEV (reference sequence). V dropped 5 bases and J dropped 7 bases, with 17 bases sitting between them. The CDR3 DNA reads TGTGCCAGCAGTCCAGGGACTCGGGGAGGTGAAAAACTGTTTTTT. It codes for CASSPGTRGGEKLFF.